Listed below are T cell receptor beta chains from one sample, sequenced in a study of blood T cell repertoires in COVID-19. Clones were sequenced by immunoSEQ multiplex PCR, and TCRdb holds only the in-frame ones, with some missing. Here the sample spans 300,000 to 450,000 clones, around nine tenths being singletons. Sequencing was performed on peripheral blood. The receptors shown here come from a woman aged 55-69 years with COVID-19, enrolled during active disease. Both conserved end residues are part of each CDR3. Fields, in order: J gene, D gene, V gene, clone size, CDR3 DNA, CDR3 protein. The D gene is left open where the match is weak. A clone size is listed for some rows: how often the clone was seen (once, few, many), or a class if it is expanded.

J: TRBJ1-6; D: NA; V: TRBV11-2; size: NA; DNA: TGTGCCAGCAGCGCAGACAGCCGTAATTCACCCCTCCACTTT; CDR3: CASSADSRNSPLHF
J: TRBJ1-1; D: TRBD1; V: TRBV4-1; size: NA; DNA: TGCGCCAGCAGCCAAGCGACAGGGGGGAACACTGAAGCTTTCTTT; CDR3: CASSQATGGNTEAFF
J: TRBJ1-2; D: NA; V: TRBV12-5; size: NA; DNA: TGTGCTAGTGGTTTGGTAGGGCAGGGGCCCCATGGCTACACCTTC; CDR3: CASGLVGQGPHGYTF
J: TRBJ2-1; D: TRBD2; V: TRBV6-2/TRBV6-3; size: NA; DNA: TGTGCCAGCAGTTACGATTTGGCTAGCGGGGGGAGAAACAATGAGCAGTTCTTC; CDR3: CASSYDLASGGRNNEQFF
J: TRBJ2-7; D: TRBD1; V: TRBV27; size: NA; DNA: TGTGCCAGCAGGGACAGGGAATTGGGGCCTGAGTGGTACTTC; CDR3: CASRDRELGPEWYF
J: TRBJ1-2; D: NA; V: TRBV6-5; size: once; DNA: TGTGCCAGCAGGGATAGGGCCGGGGGGGGCGACGTCTACACCTTC; CDR3: CASRDRAGGGDVYTF
J: TRBJ2-1; D: NA; V: TRBV4-2; size: NA; DNA: TGTGCCAGCAGCCCAAATCCCGGGCCTGCGGGTGGTGAGCAGTTCTTC; CDR3: CASSPNPGPAGGEQFF
J: TRBJ2-7; D: NA; V: TRBV6-6; size: NA; DNA: TGTGCCAGCATTAAGGAGGGACAGCTCGATGCCTACGAGCAGTACTTC; CDR3: CASIKEGQLDAYEQYF
J: TRBJ1-5; D: NA; V: TRBV10-3; size: once; DNA: TGTGCCATCAGTGAGTCGAAGGGAGGCCCTCAGCCCCAGCATTTT; CDR3: CAISESKGGPQPQHF
J: TRBJ1-2; D: TRBD1; V: TRBV7-9; size: NA; DNA: TGTGCCAGCAGCCCACAAACAGGGGCGAACGTTGGCTACACCTTC; CDR3: CASSPQTGANVGYTF
J: TRBJ2-3; D: NA; V: TRBV5-1; size: NA; DNA: TGCGCCAGCAGCTTATCCCCGGGATCCCGCGTCGCAGATACGCAGTATTTT; CDR3: CASSLSPGSRVADTQYF
J: TRBJ2-7; D: TRBD1; V: TRBV6-5; size: once; DNA: TGTGCCAGCAGCTACGGACAGGTCAGCTCCTACGAGCAGTACTTC; CDR3: CASSYGQVSSYEQYF
J: TRBJ1-1; D: NA; V: TRBV27; size: NA; DNA: TGTGCCAGCAGTTTATCTGGGGGCGGCACTGAAGCTTTCTTT; CDR3: CASSLSGGGTEAFF
J: TRBJ2-7; D: TRBD1; V: TRBV10-2; size: NA; DNA: TGCGCCAGCAGTGATGTTGGACAGGGGATTTCCTACGAGCAGTACTTC; CDR3: CASSDVGQGISYEQYF
J: TRBJ2-3; D: NA; V: TRBV12-3/TRBV12-4; size: NA; DNA: TGTGCCAGCAGTCGACTCTCTGATACGCAGTATTTT; CDR3: CASSRLSDTQYF
J: TRBJ1-3; D: NA; V: TRBV5-1; size: NA; DNA: TGCGCCAGCAAAGGGGTGAGCTCTGGAAACACCATATATTTT; CDR3: CASKGVSSGNTIYF
J: TRBJ1-1; D: TRBD1; V: TRBV4-2; size: NA; DNA: TGTGCCAGCAGCCAAGCCCTAAAGACAGGGGGGTCGAACACTGAAGCTTTCTTT; CDR3: CASSQALKTGGSNTEAFF
J: TRBJ2-7; D: TRBD1; V: TRBV11-2; size: NA; DNA: TGTGCCAGTCGAAGGGGGCCGAGTGAGGAGCAGTACTTC; CDR3: CASRRGPSEEQYF
J: TRBJ2-2; D: TRBD2; V: TRBV9; size: NA; DNA: TGTGCCAGCAGCGTACTAGCGGGGGGAATAGGCGGGGAGCTGTTTTTT; CDR3: CASSVLAGGIGGELFF
J: TRBJ2-4; D: TRBD1; V: TRBV16; size: NA; DNA: TGTGCCAGCAGCCAACTGACAGGGTGGGAAAACATTCAGTACTTC; CDR3: CASSQLTGWENIQYF
J: TRBJ2-2; D: TRBD2; V: TRBV2; size: NA; DNA: TGTGCCAGCAGCCGCGGGGGTTCGAACACCGGGGAGCTGTTTTTT; CDR3: CASSRGGSNTGELFF
J: TRBJ1-1; D: TRBD1; V: TRBV7-9; size: NA; DNA: TGTGCCAGCAGCTTACAGGGGGCGGAAGGCACTGAAGCTTTCTTT; CDR3: CASSLQGAEGTEAFF
J: TRBJ2-7; D: NA; V: TRBV3-1/TRBV3-2; size: NA; DNA: TGTGCCAGCAGGGGCGCCTACGAGCAGTACTTC; CDR3: CASRGAYEQYF
J: TRBJ1-5; D: NA; V: TRBV19; size: NA; DNA: TGTGCCAGTAGTCCCCTTAATCAGCCCCAGCATTTT; CDR3: CASSPLNQPQHF
J: TRBJ2-7; D: NA; V: TRBV7-9; size: NA; DNA: TGTGCCAGCAGCCGTTGGGGGAAGGGGGACTACGAGCAGTACTTC; CDR3: CASSRWGKGDYEQYF